The clone carrying this TCR beta chain came up once. The sample originates from a study of OX40 agonist ivuxolimab in advanced cancers. The method was immunoSEQ multiplex PCR; TCRdb's version includes in-frame clones alone and lacks a portion of them. The sample carries under 140,000 clones, roughly nine tenths recorded once. With baseline, cycle 4 day 1, and cycle 7 day 1 as timepoints, blood was sampled. Germline CDR1 and CDR2: ENHRY and SYGVKD. The CDR3 length is 13 residues. The clonotype was recovered from an adult with an advanced solid tumor such as melanoma, head and neck, liver or kidney cancer. The chain recombines TRBV10-3 with TRBJ1-3, with D maybe TRBD1 (5 bases). The source material was CD4+ or CD8+ T cells sorted from blood, sampled in a trial of the OX40 agonist ivuxolimab. The CDR3 is CAGGGRSGNTIYF. The CDR3 nucleotides are TGTGCTGGCGGGGGTCGCTCTGGAAACACCATATATTTT.